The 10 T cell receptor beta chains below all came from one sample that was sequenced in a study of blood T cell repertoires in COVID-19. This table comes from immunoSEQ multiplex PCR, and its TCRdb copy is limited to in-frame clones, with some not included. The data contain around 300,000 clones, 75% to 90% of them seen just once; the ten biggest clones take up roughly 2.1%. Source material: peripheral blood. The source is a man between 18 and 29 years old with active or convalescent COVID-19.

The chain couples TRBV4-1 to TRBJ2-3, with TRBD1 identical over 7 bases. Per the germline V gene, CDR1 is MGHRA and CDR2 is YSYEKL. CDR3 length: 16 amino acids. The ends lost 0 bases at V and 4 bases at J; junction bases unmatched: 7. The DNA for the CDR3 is TGCGCCAGCAGCCAAGACGACAGGGTAATGGCAGATACGCAGTATTTT. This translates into CASSQDDRVMADTQYF.

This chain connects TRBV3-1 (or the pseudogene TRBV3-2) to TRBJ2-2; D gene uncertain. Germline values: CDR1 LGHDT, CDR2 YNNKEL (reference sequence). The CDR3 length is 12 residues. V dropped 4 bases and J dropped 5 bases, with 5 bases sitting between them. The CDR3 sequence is CASSPLTGELFF. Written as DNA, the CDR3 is TGTGCCAGCAGCCCCTTAACCGGGGAGCTGTTTTTT.

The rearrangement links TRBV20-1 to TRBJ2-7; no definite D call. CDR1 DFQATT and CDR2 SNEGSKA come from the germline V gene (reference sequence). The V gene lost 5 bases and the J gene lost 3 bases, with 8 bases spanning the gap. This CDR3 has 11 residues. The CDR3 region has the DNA TGCAGTGCTCGTAATTACTACGAGCAGTACTTC. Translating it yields CSARNYYEQYF.

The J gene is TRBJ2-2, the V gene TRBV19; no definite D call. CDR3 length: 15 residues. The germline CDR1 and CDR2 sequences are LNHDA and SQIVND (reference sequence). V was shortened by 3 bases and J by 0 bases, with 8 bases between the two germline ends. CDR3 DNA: TGTGCCAGTAGTATCTTTAGTACGAACACCGGGGAGCTGTTTTTT. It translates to CASSIFSTNTGELFF.

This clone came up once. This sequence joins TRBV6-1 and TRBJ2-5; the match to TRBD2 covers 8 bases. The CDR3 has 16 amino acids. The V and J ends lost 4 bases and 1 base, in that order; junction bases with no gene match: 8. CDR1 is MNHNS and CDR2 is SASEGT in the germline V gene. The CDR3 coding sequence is TGTGCCAGCAGTGTATCGGGGGCGGGAGGCCAAGAGACCCAGTACTTC. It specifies CASSVSGAGGQETQYF.

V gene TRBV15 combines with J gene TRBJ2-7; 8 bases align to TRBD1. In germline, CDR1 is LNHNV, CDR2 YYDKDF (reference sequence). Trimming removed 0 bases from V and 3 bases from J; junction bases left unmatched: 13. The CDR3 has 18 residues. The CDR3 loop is CATSREPQTGEWVYEQYF. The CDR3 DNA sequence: TGTGCCACCAGCAGAGAGCCGCAGACAGGGGAATGGGTCTACGAGCAGTACTTC.

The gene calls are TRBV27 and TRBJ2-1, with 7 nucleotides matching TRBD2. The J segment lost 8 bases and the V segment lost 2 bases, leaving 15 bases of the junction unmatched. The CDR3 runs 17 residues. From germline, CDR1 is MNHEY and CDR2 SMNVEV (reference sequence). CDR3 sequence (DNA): TGTGCCAGCAGTTTAAACCCCAGTGGACTAGGGGAGGATGAGCAGTTCTTC. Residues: CASSLNPSGLGEDEQFF.

The CDR3 here is CASGTPNQPQHF. The CDR3 DNA reads TGTGCCAGCGGGACACCCAATCAGCCCCAGCATTTT. The V call is TRBV9, the J call TRBJ1-5; D perhaps matches TRBD1 (6 bases). With 7 bases removed from V and 3 bases from J, the gap between germline ends came to 8 bases. The CDR3 spans 12 residues. Germline V gene sequence: CDR1 SGDLS, CDR2 YYNGEE.

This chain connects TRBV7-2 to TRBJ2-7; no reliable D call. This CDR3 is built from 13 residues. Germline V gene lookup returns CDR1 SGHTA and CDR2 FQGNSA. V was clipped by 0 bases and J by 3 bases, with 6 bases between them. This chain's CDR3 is CASSLAHLYEQYF. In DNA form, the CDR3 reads TGTGCCAGCAGCTTAGCACACCTCTACGAGCAGTACTTC.

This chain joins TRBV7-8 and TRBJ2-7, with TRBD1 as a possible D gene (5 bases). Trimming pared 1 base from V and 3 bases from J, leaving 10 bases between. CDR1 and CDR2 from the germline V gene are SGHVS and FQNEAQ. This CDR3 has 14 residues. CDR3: CASSLEGVGYEQYF. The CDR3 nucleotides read TGTGCCAGCAGCTTAGAAGGGGTAGGCTACGAGCAGTACTTC. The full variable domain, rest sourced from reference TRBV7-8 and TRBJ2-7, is GAGVSQSPRYKVAKRGQDVALRCDPISGHVSLFWYQQALGQGPEFLTYFQNEAQLDKSGLPSDRFFAERPEGSVSTLKIQRTQQEDSAVYLCASSLEGVGYEQYFGPGTRLTVT.